A selection of T cell receptor beta chains follows, all from one sample in a study of blood T cells in healthy people across ages. One entry per CDR3 protein, called by TCRdb with MiXCR from the 5' RACE reads. The sample lists fewer than 650,000 distinct CDR3 sequences; about 27% were seen once. These records were also assigned to another study, of T cells of mothers and their children.

The sample comprised blood. These receptors all come from a boy younger than 10 in good health. CDR3s include the opening cysteine and the closing phenylalanine or tryptophan. A D gene is named only where the DNA matches it firmly. Some rows have no size entry. The others give once, few or many, or a class for an expanded clone.

D,size,J,V,DNA,CDR3
-,-,TRBJ2-2,TRBV7-2,TGTGCCAGCAGCTTATTCAAAGACAGATCCACCGGGGAGCTGTTTTTT,CASSLFKDRSTGELFF
TRBD1,few,TRBJ2-2,TRBV9,TGTGCCAGCAGGCAGGGGGCGGGGAACACCGGGGAGCTGTTTTTT,CASRQGAGNTGELFF
-,few,TRBJ1-2,TRBV6-5,TGTGCCAGCATCTCCACAGGGAATGGCTACACCTTC,CASISTGNGYTF
-,many,TRBJ2-1,TRBV19,TGTGCCAGTACGGGTCAGGGAGGCGATGAGCAGTTCTTC,CASTGQGGDEQFF
-,once,TRBJ2-5,TRBV6-2/TRBV6-3,TGTGCCAGCAGTTACTGGTCCGGGCGAAAGCAAGAGACCCAGTACTTC,CASSYWSGRKQETQYF
-,many,TRBJ2-3,TRBV5-1,TGCGCCAGCAGCTTGGGCAGCACAGATACGCAGTATTTT,CASSLGSTDTQYF
-,few,TRBJ2-3,TRBV21-1,TGTGCCAGCAGCCCTGGGGCGACTAGCACAGATACGCAGTATTTT,CASSPGATSTDTQYF
TRBD1,few,TRBJ1-2,TRBV6-6,TGTGCCAGCTTACCCTCCGGACAGGGGTATGGCTACACCTTC,CASLPSGQGYGYTF
-,-,TRBJ2-7,TRBV27,TGTGCCAGCAGCCCACAGGGAAAGCAGTACTTC,CASSPQGKQYF
TRBD1,few,TRBJ2-2,TRBV20-1,TGCAGTGCGGCAGGGGGCCCGAACACCGGGGAGCTGTTTTTT,CSAAGGPNTGELFF
TRBD1,-,TRBJ2-7,TRBV6-6,TGTGCCAGCAGGGGAACAGGGGGCTTATCCTACGAGCAGTACTTC,CASRGTGGLSYEQYF
TRBD2,few,TRBJ2-5,TRBV29-1,TGCAGCGTTGCGCGGGGGGCCGAGACCCAGTACTTC,CSVARGAETQYF
-,-,TRBJ2-1,TRBV4-3,TGCGCCAGCAGCCAAGATCGGAGCGTCAACAATGAGCAGTTCTTC,CASSQDRSVNNEQFF
-,-,TRBJ2-1,TRBV29-1,TGCAGCGTTGAAGATAGGGAGCCCAGACTCCAGTTCTTC,CSVEDREPRLQFF
-,-,TRBJ2-2,TRBV20-1,TGCAGTACTAGAGAAGGGAACACCGGGGAGCTGTTTTTT,CSTREGNTGELFF
-,few,TRBJ1-2,TRBV12-3/TRBV12-4,TGTGCCAGCAGTTTAGGGGACCCTTACTCCACCTTC,CASSLGDPYSTF
-,few,TRBJ1-3,TRBV27,TGTGCCAGCAGTTTAGTGGCCTCTGGAAACACCATATATTTT,CASSLVASGNTIYF
-,few,TRBJ2-1,TRBV20-1,TGCAGTGCTGTCCTCCCGGATGGAAACAATGAGCAGTTCTTC,CSAVLPDGNNEQFF
-,-,TRBJ1-2,TRBV2,TGTGCCAGCAGCAAGGATAATAACTATGGCTACACCTTC,CASSKDNNYGYTF
TRBD1,-,TRBJ1-5,TRBV10-3,TGTGCCATCAGTCTAAGGGACAGAATGGCGCCCCAGCATTTT,CAISLRDRMAPQHF
TRBD2,-,TRBJ2-2,TRBV7-2,TGTGCCAGCAGCTCTCTAGCGGGAGCCGGCGGGGAGCTGTTTTTT,CASSSLAGAGGELFF
TRBD1,-,TRBJ1-3,TRBV4-1,TGCGCCATCCGGGACAGGGCGTTGAACGGAGGAAACACCATATATTTT,CAIRDRALNGGNTIYF
-,few,TRBJ2-2,TRBV11-3,TGTGCCAGCAGTTCTGGGAACCCAAACACCGGGGAGCTGTTTTTT,CASSSGNPNTGELFF
TRBD1,few,TRBJ1-5,TRBV6-1,TGTGCCAGCAGGGACAGGGGGTTTTTCAATCAGCCCCAGCATTTT,CASRDRGFFNQPQHF
-,few,TRBJ2-7,TRBV9,TGTGCCAGCAAGGTTGCGAACGAGCAGTGCTTC,CASKVANEQCF
-,once,TRBJ1-2,TRBV18,TGTGCCAGCTCCGAGGGCAACAGCTTAGGGGATGGCTACACCTTC,CASSEGNSLGDGYTF
-,few,TRBJ1-2,TRBV2,TGTGCCAACAGTCCCAACGTCATCTACTATGGCTACACCTTC,CANSPNVIYYGYTF
TRBD2,-,TRBJ2-1,TRBV12-3/TRBV12-4,TGTGCCAGCAGTTTTAGCGGGGGCAACTACAATGAGCAGTTCTTC,CASSFSGGNYNEQFF
-,few,TRBJ1-6,TRBV3-1,TGTGCCAGCAGCCAAGATAGAAGGGTGAGGTCCTATAATTCACCCCTCCACTTT,CASSQDRRVRSYNSPLHF
TRBD1,few,TRBJ1-1,TRBV6-5,TGTGCCAGCAGTTATGACAGGGACACTGAAGCTTTCTTT,CASSYDRDTEAFF
-,-,TRBJ2-5,TRBV6-5,TGTGCCAGCAGCCCTGACAAACCCCAAGAGACCCAGTACTTC,CASSPDKPQETQYF
-,-,TRBJ2-1,TRBV30,TGTGCCTGGAGTGTTGGGCCTCCTGAGCAGTTCTTC,CAWSVGPPEQFF
-,-,TRBJ2-4,TRBV6-2/TRBV6-3,TGTGCCAGCAGTTACTCGAGGAACATTCAGTACTTC,CASSYSRNIQYF
-,-,TRBJ2-3,TRBV6-6,TGTGCCAGCATGTGGGGGGAAACAGATACGCAGTATTTT,CASMWGETDTQYF
TRBD2,-,TRBJ2-1,TRBV18,TGTGCCAGCTCACCAGGGCTAGCGGAAGACAATGAGCAGTTCTTC,CASSPGLAEDNEQFF
-,few,TRBJ2-5,TRBV7-9,TGTGCCAGCAGCTTAGGATACAGGCAAGAGACCCAGTACTTC,CASSLGYRQETQYF
-,few,TRBJ2-7,TRBV2,TGTGCCAGCAGCGCGACCTCGCTACGACCCTACGAGCAGTACTTC,CASSATSLRPYEQYF
TRBD2,-,TRBJ2-5,TRBV20-1,TGCAGTGCTAGAGGGTCGGAGCGGGGGACCCAGTACTTC,CSARGSERGTQYF
TRBD2,-,TRBJ2-1,TRBV11-1,TGTGCCAGCAGCTTGGGACTAGCGGGGCACGATGAGCAGTTCTTC,CASSLGLAGHDEQFF
-,-,TRBJ2-5,TRBV30,TGTGCCTGGAGTGGTGGACAGGGAGGGGAGACCCAGTACTTC,CAWSGGQGGETQYF
-,-,TRBJ1-2,TRBV6-2/TRBV6-3,TGTGCCAGCGAGACAGGCTATGGCTACACCTTC,CASETGYGYTF
TRBD2,-,TRBJ2-7,TRBV7-2,TGTGCCAGCAGCTTCCCGGGACTAGGCATTAGGCAGTACTTC,CASSFPGLGIRQYF
-,-,TRBJ2-7,TRBV14,TGTGCCAGCAGCCAAGTCAACAGGAACTACGAGCAGTACTTC,CASSQVNRNYEQYF
-,-,TRBJ1-3,TRBV12-3/TRBV12-4,TGTGCCAGCACCGCCCCGGCGGGGGACGGAAACACCATATATTTT,CASTAPAGDGNTIYF
-,-,TRBJ2-5,TRBV20-1,TGCAGTGCTAGGAAGGGAGTGCAAGAGACCCAGTACTTC,CSARKGVQETQYF
TRBD2,once,TRBJ2-2,TRBV4-1,TGCGCCAGCACTTATCGTCGACTAGCGGACTACACCGGGGAGCTGTTTTTT,CASTYRRLADYTGELFF
-,-,TRBJ2-5,TRBV29-1,TGCAGCGTTGGACTCAGGTTTTCGGAGACCCAGTACTTC,CSVGLRFSETQYF
-,few,TRBJ2-5,TRBV29-1,TGCAGCGTGCATAGGGGGACGTCAGAGACCCAGTACTTC,CSVHRGTSETQYF
-,-,TRBJ2-1,TRBV12-3/TRBV12-4,TGTGCCAGCAGTTTCGCCCTCAACAATGAGCAGTTCTTC,CASSFALNNEQFF
-,-,TRBJ2-3,TRBV10-3,TGTGCCATCAGTAATGGGCAGGGGAGGACAGATACGCAGTATTTT,CAISNGQGRTDTQYF
-,few,TRBJ1-2,TRBV10-3,TGTGCCATCAGTGAGTCACGCAGACTAAACTATGGCTACACCTTC,CAISESRRLNYGYTF
-,few,TRBJ2-3,TRBV10-3,TGTGCCATCGGAGTGGTGGGCAGGGGTAGGGTGGATACGCAGTATTTT,CAIGVVGRGRVDTQYF
-,-,TRBJ1-5,TRBV6-6,TGTGCCAGCAGTTCCCGTAGGCTGAATGCGCCCCAGCATTTT,CASSSRRLNAPQHF